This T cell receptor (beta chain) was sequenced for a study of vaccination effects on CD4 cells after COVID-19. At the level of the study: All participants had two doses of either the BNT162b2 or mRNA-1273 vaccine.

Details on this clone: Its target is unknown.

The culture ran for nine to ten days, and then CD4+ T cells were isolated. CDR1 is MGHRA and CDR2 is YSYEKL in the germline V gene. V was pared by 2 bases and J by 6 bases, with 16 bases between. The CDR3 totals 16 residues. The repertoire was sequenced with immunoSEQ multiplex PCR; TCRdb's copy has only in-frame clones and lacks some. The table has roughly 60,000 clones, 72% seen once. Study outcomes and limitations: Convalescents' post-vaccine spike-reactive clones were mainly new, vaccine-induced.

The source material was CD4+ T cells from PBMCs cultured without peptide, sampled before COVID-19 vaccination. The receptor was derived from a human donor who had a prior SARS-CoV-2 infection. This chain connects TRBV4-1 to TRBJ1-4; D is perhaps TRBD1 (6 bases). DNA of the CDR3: TGCGCCAGCAGCCAATATTCCACAGGGCGGGATGAAAAACTGTTTTTT. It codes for CASSQYSTGRDEKLFF.